This TCR beta chain was documented in a study of T-cell memory formation after mild COVID-19 (TCRdb year 2021). General notes on the study: Most TCR sequence clusters were specific to one of the two donors. In two donors, T-cell clones that expanded and contracted after mild COVID-19 were followed by sequencing TCRalpha and TCRbeta repertoires longitudinally. Two young, previously healthy adult volunteers, one female and one male, were included in the cohort.

Broader findings and caveats from the paper: The detection of some responding clones in pre-infection memory suggests that pre-existing cross-reactive memory T cells joined the SARS-CoV-2 response. The second-wave clones that peaked on day 37 were not confirmed to be SARS-CoV-2 specific. Contracting CD4+ clones appeared mostly in the CM and EM memory subsets, whereas CD8+ clones were enriched in EMRA. Balanced CD4/CD8 phenotypes were observed for clones contracting from day 15 to 85, whereas a bias towards CD4+ was observed for a second wave of clones expanding from day 15 to 37. The study covered only two mild cases, and larger cohorts including severe cases with pre-infection samples were considered necessary.

There are 17 amino acids in the CDR3, from cysteine to phenylalanine inclusive. CDR3 DNA is the only sequence kept; it has 51 bases, read in frame from the first base. Trimming removed 6 bases from V and 9 bases from J; the gene matches leave 20 bases unexplained. This clonotype was detected a few times. Its binding antigen is unknown. Per-base quality was not reported, and no clone a single base away is much larger than it. The run used an Illumina NovaSeq 6000. TCRalpha and TCRbeta cDNA libraries were built by 5'RACE with constant-segment primers, adding sample barcodes and unique molecular identifiers. Trizol reagent was used to extract RNA from every sample. Library amplification was performed in two PCR steps, and a second sample barcode and Illumina TruSeq adapters were introduced in the second step. The libraries were sequenced on an Illumina NovaSeq using 2 x 150 bp paired-end reads. Processing in the source paper ran as follows. Demultiplexing of reads and collapsing into UMI-guided consensus sequences were performed with migec v1.2.7. Using mixcr v2.1.11, UMI consensuses were aligned to TRA and TRB V and J templates and then assembled into clonotypes. Clonotypes were classified as expanded or contracted when called significant by both edgeR and NoisET, with noise models trained on biological replicates. For edgeR calls, a false discovery rate-adjusted p below 0.01 and a log2 fold-change threshold of 1 were applied. As an exploratory analysis of dynamics, PCA with hierarchical clustering was applied to max-normalized trajectories of the 1000 most abundant clonotypes. Separately sequenced CD4+ and CD8+ repertoires were used to assign a CD4 or CD8 phenotype to each responding clone. TCRdb reanalyzed the raw reads on its own, using fastp at Q25 for trimming and MiXCR for clone calling, and kept in-frame beta chains. Rows merge per CDR3 protein into single entries with the most common DNA and genes. These V and J calls derive from TCRdb rather than the authors' analysis. The sample table lists about 390,000 distinct CDR3 sequences, 20% to 25% of them with a count of one. The ten largest clones add up to about 12% of the sample.

Ficoll-Paque density gradient centrifugation was used to isolate PBMCs. The chain employs TRBV12-3 or TRBV12-4 and TRBJ2-1; a stretch of 7 junction bases matches TRBD2. The source of this sequence is an adult woman who had mild COVID-19 (a few samples of this study predate the infection). The sample titles of this study are shuffled in the database, so cell type and time point are left out; the donor was told from shared clones. The source material was PBMCs or a T cell subset sorted from them (not recorded which). Here is the DNA: TGTGCCAGCAGGGGTCTAGCGGCCATACCCCAAAGGGGTGAGCAGTTCTTC. Translation gives CASRGLAAIPQRGEQFF.